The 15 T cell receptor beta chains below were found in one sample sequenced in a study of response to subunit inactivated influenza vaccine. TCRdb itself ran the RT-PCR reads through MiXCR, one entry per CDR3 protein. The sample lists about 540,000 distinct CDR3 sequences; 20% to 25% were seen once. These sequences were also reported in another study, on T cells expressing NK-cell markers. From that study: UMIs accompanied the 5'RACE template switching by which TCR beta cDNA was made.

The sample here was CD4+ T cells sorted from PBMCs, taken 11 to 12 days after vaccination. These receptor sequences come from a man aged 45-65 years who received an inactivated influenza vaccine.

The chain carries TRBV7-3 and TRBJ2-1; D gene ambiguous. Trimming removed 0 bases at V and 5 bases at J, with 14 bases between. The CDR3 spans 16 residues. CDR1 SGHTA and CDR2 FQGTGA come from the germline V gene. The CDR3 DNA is TGTGCCAGCAGCTTAACGAAAGTATCAGCGAACAATGAGCAGTTCTTC. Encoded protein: CASSLTKVSANNEQFF.

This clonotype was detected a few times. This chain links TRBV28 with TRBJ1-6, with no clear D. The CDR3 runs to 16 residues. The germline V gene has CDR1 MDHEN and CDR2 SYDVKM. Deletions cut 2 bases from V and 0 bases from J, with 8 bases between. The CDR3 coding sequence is TGTGCCAGCAGTTTAGATGGGCACTCCTATAATTCACCCCTCCACTTT. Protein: CASSLDGHSYNSPLHF.

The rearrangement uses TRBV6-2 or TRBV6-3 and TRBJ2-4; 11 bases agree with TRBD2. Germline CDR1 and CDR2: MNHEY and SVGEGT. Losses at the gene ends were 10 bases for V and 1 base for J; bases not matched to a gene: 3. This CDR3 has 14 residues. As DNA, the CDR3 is TGTGCCACCTGGACTAGCGGGGCCAAAAACATTCAGTACTTC. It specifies CATWTSGAKNIQYF.

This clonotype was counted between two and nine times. The CDR3 loop reads CASSYRPAGGEYEQFF. DNA of the CDR3: TGTGCCAGCAGCTATCGCCCAGCGGGAGGGGAATATGAGCAGTTCTTC. This chain uses TRBV4-2 with TRBJ2-1, with 10 bases that match TRBD2. This CDR3 is 16 amino acids long. CDR1 and CDR2 from the germline V gene are LGHNA and YNFKEQ. The ends lost 5 bases at V and 8 bases at J; junction bases unmatched: 12.

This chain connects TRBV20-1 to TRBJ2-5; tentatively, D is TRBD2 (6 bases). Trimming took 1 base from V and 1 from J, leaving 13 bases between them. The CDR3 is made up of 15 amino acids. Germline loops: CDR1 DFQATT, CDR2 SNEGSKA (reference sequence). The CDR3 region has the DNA TGCAGTGCTAGAGGGCTTAGCGGCCTCCAAGAGACCCAGTACTTC. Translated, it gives CSARGLSGLQETQYF.

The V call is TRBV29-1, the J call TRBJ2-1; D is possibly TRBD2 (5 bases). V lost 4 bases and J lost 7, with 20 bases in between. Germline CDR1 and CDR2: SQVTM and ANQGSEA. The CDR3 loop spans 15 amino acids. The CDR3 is CSVVLAETRANEQFF. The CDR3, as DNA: TGCAGCGTTGTGTTGGCTGAAACGCGGGCTAATGAGCAGTTCTTC.

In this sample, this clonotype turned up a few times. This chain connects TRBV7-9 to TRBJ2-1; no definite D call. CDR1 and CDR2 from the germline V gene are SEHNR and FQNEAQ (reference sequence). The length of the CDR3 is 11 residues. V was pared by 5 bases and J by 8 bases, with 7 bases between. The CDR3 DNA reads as TGTGCCAGCAGCCTGTCCGATGAGCAGTTCTTC. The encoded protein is CASSLSDEQFF.

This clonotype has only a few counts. This CDR3 reads CASSPYQDRGADTQYF. CDR3 in DNA: TGCGCCAGCAGCCCATACCAGGACAGGGGGGCAGATACGCAGTATTTT. V usage is TRBV4-3 and J usage is TRBJ2-3; TRBD1 matches 10 bases. CDR3 length: 16 residues. Germline V lookup: CDR1 LGHNA, CDR2 YSLEER. The J segment lost 4 bases and the V segment lost 4 bases, leaving 8 bases of the junction unmatched.

DNA for the CDR3: TGTGCCAGCAGTTACTCAGACGCTGGGGCCAACGTCCTGACTTTC. The encoded protein is CASSYSDAGANVLTF. This sequence joins TRBV6-5 and TRBJ2-6; unclear D gene. Germline V gene lookup returns CDR1 MNHEY and CDR2 SVGAGI. CDR3 length: 15 amino acids. V gave up 0 bases and J gave up 2 bases, with 5 bases separating them.

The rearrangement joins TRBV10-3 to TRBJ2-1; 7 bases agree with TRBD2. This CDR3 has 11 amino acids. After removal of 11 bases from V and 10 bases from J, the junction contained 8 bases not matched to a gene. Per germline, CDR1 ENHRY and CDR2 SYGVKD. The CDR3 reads CAAQTSREQFF. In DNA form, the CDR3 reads TGTGCCGCCCAGACTAGCCGGGAGCAGTTCTTC.

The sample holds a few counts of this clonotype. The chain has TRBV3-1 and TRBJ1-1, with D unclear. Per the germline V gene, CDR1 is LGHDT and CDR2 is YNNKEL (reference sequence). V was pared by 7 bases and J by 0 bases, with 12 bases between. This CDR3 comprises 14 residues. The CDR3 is CASTPGGMNTEAFF. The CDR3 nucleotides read TGTGCCAGCACCCCAGGCGGCATGAACACTGAAGCTTTCTTT.

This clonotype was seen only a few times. CDR3 protein: CASSHGRFSGANVLTF. CDR3 sequence (DNA): TGTGCCAGCAGCCACGGTCGGTTCTCTGGGGCCAACGTCCTGACTTTC. The genes are TRBV6-1 and TRBJ2-6; D not certain. V lost 6 bases, J lost 0 bases, and 12 bases lay in between. This CDR3 has 16 residues. Germline CDR1 and CDR2: MNHNS and SASEGT.

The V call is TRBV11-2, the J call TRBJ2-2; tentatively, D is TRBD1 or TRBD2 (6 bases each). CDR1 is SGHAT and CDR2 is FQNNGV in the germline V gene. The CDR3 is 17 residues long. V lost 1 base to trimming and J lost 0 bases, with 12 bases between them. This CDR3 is CASSLVFRGPNTGELFF. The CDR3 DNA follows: TGTGCCAGCAGCTTAGTTTTTCGGGGGCCGAACACCGGGGAGCTGTTTTTT.

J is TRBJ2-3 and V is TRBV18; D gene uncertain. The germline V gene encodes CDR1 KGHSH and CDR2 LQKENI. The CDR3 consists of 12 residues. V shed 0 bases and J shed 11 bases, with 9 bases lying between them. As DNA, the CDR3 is TGTGCCAGCTCACCACCAGACCTTAAGCAGTATTTT. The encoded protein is CASSPPDLKQYF. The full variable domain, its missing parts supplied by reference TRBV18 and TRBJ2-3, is NAGVMQNPRHLVRRRGQEARLRCSPMKGHSHVYWYRQLPEEGLKFMVYLQKENIIDESGMPKERFSAEFPKEGPSILRIQQVVRGDSAAYFCASSPPDLKQYFGPGTRLTVL.

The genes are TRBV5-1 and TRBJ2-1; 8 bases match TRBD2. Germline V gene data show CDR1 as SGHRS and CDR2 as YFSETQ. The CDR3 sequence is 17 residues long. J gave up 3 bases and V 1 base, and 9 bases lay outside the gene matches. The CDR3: CASSLTLGAGGYNEQFF. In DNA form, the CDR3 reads TGCGCCAGCAGCTTGACCCTCGGCGCGGGAGGCTACAATGAGCAGTTCTTC. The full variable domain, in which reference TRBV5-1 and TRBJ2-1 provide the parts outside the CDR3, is KAGVTQTPRYLIKTRGQQVTLSCSPISGHRSVSWYQQTPGQGLQFLFEYFSETQRNKGNFPGRFSGRQFSNSRSEMNVSTLELGDSALYLCASSLTLGAGGYNEQFFGPGTRLTVL.